This TCR beta chain was sequenced in a study of blood T cell repertoires in COVID-19. Study-wide background: Sites across the United States, Italy and Spain contributed samples from acute and convalescent COVID-19. In each case, the material was cDNA or gDNA derived from T cells, B-cell-depleted T cells, or PBMCs.

Original processing methods: By means of reference gene primer amplification, nucleated cell counts were estimated. The assay was immunoSEQ multiplex PCR, and TCRdb's table has in-frame clones only and misses some. The DNA gave D and trimming, while V, J and clone size come from that table. The sample consists of more than 13,000 clones, about 90% of them appearing once. The germline V and J ends were trimmed by 4 bases and 2 bases, with 6 bases remaining between them. This CDR3 is 12 amino acids long. Looked up from germline, CDR1 is ENHRY and CDR2 is SYGVKD. This sequence originates from a human donor in a cohort sampled during active COVID-19. The chain joins TRBV10-3 to TRBJ2-7; D gene unclear. Sequences were obtained from peripheral blood. CDR3 bases: TGTGCCATCAGTGCAGGTACCTACGAGCAGTACTTC. This encodes CAISAGTYEQYF.